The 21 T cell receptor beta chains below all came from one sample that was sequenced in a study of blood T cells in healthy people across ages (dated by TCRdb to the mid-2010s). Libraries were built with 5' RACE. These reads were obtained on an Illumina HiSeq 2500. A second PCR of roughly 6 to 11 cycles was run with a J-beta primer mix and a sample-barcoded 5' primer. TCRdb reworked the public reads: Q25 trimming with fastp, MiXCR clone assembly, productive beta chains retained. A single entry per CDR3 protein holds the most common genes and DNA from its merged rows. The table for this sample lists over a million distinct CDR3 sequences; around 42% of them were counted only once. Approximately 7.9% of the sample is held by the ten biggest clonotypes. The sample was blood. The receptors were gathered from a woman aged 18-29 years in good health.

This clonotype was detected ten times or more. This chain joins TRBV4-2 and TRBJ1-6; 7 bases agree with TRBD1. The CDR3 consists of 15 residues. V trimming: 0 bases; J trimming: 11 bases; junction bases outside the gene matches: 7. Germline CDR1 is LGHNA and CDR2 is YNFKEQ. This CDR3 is CASSQEATGLTPLHF. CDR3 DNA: TGTGCCAGCAGCCAAGAGGCGACAGGGTTGACACCCCTCCACTTT.

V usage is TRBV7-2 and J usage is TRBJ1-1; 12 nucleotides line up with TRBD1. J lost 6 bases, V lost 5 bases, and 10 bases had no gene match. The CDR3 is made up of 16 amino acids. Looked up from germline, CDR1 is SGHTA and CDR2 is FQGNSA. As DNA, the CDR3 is TGTGCCAGCAGCCGGGCCGGGACAGGGGGCTTGGCTGAAGCTTTCTTT. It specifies CASSRAGTGGLAEAFF.

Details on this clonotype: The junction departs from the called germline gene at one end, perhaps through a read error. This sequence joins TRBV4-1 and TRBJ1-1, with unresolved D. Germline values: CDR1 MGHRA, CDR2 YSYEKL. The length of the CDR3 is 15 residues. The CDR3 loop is CASSQDLDRPPEAFF. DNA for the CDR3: TGCGCCAGCAGTCAAGATCTAGACCGGCCCCCTGAAGCTTTCTTT.

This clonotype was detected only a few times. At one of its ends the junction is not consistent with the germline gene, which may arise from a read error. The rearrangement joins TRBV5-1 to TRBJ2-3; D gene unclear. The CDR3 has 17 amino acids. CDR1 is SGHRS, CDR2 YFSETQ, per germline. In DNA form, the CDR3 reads TGCGCCAGCAGTTTGGACGGTATCCAAATGAGCACAGATACGCAGTATTTT. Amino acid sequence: CASSLDGIQMSTDTQYF.

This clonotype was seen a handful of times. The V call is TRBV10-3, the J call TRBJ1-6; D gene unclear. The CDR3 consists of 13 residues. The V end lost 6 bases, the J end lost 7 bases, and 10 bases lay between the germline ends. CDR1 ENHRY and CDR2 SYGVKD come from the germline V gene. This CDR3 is CAISLGFNSPLHF. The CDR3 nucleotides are TGTGCCATCAGCCTCGGGTTCAATTCACCCCTCCACTTT.

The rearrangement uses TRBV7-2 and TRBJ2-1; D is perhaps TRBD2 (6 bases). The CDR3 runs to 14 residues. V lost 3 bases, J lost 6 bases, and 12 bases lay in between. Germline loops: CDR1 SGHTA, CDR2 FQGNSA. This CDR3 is CASSFTSFPNEQFF. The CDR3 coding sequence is TGTGCCAGCAGCTTTACTAGCTTTCCCAATGAGCAGTTCTTC.

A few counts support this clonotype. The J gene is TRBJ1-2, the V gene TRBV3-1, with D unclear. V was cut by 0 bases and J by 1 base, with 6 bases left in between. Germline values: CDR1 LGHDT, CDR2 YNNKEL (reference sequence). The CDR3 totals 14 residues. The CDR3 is CASSQESGNYGYTF. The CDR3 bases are TGTGCCAGCAGCCAAGAGTCGGGTAACTATGGCTACACCTTC.

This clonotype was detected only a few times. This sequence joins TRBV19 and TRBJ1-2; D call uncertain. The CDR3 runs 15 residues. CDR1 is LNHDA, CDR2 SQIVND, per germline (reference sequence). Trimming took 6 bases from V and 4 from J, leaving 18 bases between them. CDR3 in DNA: TGTGCCAGTAGCCCTTCAACGGGCAGTTCCTATGGCTACACCTTC. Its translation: CASSPSTGSSYGYTF. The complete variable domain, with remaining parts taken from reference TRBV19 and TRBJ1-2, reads DGGITQSPKYLFRKEGQNVTLSCEQNLNHDAMYWYRQDPGQGLRLIYYSQIVNDFQKGDIAEGYSVSREKKESFPLTVTSAQKNPTAFYLCASSPSTGSSYGYTFGSGTRLTVV.

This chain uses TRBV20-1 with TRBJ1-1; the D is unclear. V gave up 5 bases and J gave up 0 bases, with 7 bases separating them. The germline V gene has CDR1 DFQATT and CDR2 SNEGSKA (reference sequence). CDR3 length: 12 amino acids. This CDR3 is CSAYEMNTEAFF. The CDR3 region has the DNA TGCAGTGCTTACGAGATGAACACTGAAGCTTTCTTT.

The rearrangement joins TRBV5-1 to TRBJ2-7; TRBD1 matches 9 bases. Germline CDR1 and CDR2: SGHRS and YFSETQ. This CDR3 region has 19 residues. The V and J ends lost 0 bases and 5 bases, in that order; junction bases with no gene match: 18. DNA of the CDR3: TGCGCCAGCAGCTTGGGGCCAAGTACCGGGACAGGGTTTTCCGACGAGCAGTACTTC. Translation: CASSLGPSTGTGFSDEQYF.

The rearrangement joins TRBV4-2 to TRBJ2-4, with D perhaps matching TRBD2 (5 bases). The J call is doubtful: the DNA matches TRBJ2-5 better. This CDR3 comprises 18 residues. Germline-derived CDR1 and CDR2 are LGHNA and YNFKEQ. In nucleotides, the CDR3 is TGTGCCAGCAGCCAAGACTTTCCAGACCTAGCAGCAGTAGGGACCCAGTACTTC. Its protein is CASSQDFPDLAAVGTQYF.

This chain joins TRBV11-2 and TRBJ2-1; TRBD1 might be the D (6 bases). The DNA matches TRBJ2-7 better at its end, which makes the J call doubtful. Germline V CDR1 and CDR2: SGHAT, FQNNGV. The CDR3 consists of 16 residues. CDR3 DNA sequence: TGTGCCAGCAGCTTAGACAGGGGAAGCTCCTACAATGAGCAGTACTTC. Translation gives CASSLDRGSSYNEQYF.

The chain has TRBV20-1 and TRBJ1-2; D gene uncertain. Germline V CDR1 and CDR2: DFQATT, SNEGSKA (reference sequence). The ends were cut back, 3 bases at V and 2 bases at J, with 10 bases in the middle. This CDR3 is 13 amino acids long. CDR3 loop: CSASPVGNYGYTF. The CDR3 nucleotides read TGCAGTGCTAGCCCCGTGGGGAACTATGGCTACACCTTC.

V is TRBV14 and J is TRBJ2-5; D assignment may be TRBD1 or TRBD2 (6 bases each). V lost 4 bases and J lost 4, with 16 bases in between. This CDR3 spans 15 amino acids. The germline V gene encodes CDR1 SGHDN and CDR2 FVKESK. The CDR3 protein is CASSLQGRGRETQYF. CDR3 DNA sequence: TGTGCCAGCAGCCTACAGGGACGGGGGAGAGAGACCCAGTACTTC. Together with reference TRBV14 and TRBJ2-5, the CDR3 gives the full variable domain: EAGVTQFPSHSVIEKGQTVTLRCDPISGHDNLYWYRRVMGKEIKFLLHFVKESKQDESGMPNNRFLAERTGGTYSTLKVQPAELEDSGVYFCASSLQGRGRETQYFGPGTRLLVL.

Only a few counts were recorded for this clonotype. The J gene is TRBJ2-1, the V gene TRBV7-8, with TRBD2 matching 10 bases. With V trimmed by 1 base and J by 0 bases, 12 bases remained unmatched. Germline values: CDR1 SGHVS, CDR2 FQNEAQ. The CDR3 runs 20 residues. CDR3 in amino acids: CASSLERPSGGPSSYNEQFF. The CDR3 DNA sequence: TGTGCCAGCAGCTTAGAGAGGCCTAGCGGGGGTCCTAGCTCCTACAATGAGCAGTTCTTC.

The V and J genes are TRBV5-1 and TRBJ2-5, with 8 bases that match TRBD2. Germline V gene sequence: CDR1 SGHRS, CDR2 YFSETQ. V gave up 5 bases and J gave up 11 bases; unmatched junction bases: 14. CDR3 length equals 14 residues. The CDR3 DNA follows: TGCGCCAGCAGTCCGGCGGGACTAGTGCGTGGGCAGTACTTC. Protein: CASSPAGLVRGQYF.

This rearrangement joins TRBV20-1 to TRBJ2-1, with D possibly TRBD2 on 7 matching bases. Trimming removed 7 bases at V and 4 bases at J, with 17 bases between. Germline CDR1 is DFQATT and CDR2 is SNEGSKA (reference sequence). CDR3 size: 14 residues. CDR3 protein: CSVSGGQRYNEQFF. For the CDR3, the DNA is TGCAGTGTCTCCGGGGGGCAGCGATACAATGAGCAGTTCTTC.

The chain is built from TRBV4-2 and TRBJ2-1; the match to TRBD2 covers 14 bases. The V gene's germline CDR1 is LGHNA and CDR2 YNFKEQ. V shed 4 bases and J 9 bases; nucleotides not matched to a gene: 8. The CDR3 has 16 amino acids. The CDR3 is CASSLTTSGGAGEQFF. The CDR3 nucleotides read TGTGCCAGCAGCCTTACGACTAGCGGGGGGGCAGGTGAGCAGTTCTTC.

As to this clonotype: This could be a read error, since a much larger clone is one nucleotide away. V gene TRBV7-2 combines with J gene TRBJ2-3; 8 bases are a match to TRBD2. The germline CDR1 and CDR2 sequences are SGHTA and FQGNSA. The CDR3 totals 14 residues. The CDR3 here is CASRPSGSTDMQYF. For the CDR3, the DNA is TGTGCCAGCAGACCCAGCGGGAGCACAGATATGCAGTATTTT.

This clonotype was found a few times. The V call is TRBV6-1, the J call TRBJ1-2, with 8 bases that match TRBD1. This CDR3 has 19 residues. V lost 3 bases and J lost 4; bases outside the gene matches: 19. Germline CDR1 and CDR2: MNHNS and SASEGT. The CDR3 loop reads CASSERSLGQGAYGYGYTF. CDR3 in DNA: TGTGCCAGCAGTGAGAGGTCCCTTGGCCAGGGGGCTTATGGCTATGGCTACACCTTC.

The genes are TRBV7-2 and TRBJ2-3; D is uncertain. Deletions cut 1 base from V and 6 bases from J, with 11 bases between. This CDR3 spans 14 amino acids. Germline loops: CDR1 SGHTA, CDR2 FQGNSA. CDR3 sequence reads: CASSLGGSLDTQYF. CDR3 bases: TGTGCCAGCAGCTTAGGGGGTAGTTTGGATACGCAGTATTTT. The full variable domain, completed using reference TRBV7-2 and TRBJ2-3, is GAGVSQSPSNKVTEKGKDVELRCDPISGHTALYWYRQSLGQGLEFLIYFQGNSAPDKSGLPSDRFSAERTGGSVSTLTIQRTQQEDSAVYLCASSLGGSLDTQYFGPGTRLTVL.